A single sample is the source of the 10 T cell receptor beta chains below, sequenced in a study of blood T cells in healthy people across ages. Sample-barcoded 5' priming and a J-beta primer mix drove a second PCR of roughly 7 to 11 cycles. TCRdb called the 5' RACE reads again in MiXCR, with one record for every CDR3 protein. Of roughly 570,000 distinct CDR3 sequences detected, approximately 30% appear once; the ten largest clones hold under 20%. The source material was blood. These TCRs come from a woman in her 70s in good health.

This clonotype was detected only a few times. The V gene is TRBV12-3 or TRBV12-4, the J gene TRBJ1-4, with D maybe TRBD1 (5 bases). The CDR3 consists of 15 residues. V dropped 2 bases and J dropped 10 bases, with 17 bases sitting between them. Here the CDR3 reads CASSLIGDFRGKLFF. DNA of the CDR3: TGTGCCAGCAGTTTAATCGGGGATTTTAGGGGAAAACTGTTTTTT.

In this sample, this clonotype turned up many times. This rearrangement joins TRBV4-3 to TRBJ2-1; the D gene is possibly TRBD1 (6 bases). The CDR3 sequence is 15 residues long. Per germline, CDR1 LGHNA and CDR2 YSLEER. V was shortened by 4 bases and J by 3 bases, with 13 bases between the two germline ends. CDR3 residues: CASSPGQTIYNEQFF. The CDR3 DNA follows: TGCGCCAGCAGCCCTGGACAGACAATCTACAATGAGCAGTTCTTC.

V usage is TRBV4-3 and J usage is TRBJ1-3; D remains ambiguous. Trimming cost V 3 bases and J 4 bases, with 13 bases left between them. CDR1 LGHNA and CDR2 YSLEER come from the germline V gene. This CDR3 contains 15 residues. CDR3 sequence: CASSQEGLIGNTIYF. For the CDR3, the DNA is TGCGCCAGCAGCCAGGAAGGGCTCATCGGAAACACCATATATTTT.

Written as DNA, the CDR3 is TGTGCCAGCAGCGTAGCTGGGGGCGCCGGATTAGGAGCCAAAAACATTCAGTACTTC. Residues: CASSVAGGAGLGAKNIQYF. The chain employs TRBV9 and TRBJ2-4; weak D call: TRBD1 (6 bases). Germline CDR1 SGDLS, CDR2 YYNGEE. Trimming cost V 0 bases and J 0 bases, with 19 bases left between them. The CDR3 length is 19 residues.

The gene calls are TRBV19 and TRBJ2-1; no clear D gene. With the DNA end fitting TRBJ2-5 better, the J assignment may be wrong. The CDR3 has 13 residues. CDR1 and CDR2 from the germline V gene are LNHDA and SQIVND (reference sequence). The DNA for the CDR3 is TGTGCCAGTAGTATTAATATCGTTGAGACCCAGTACTTC. Its protein is CASSINIVETQYF.

This clonotype was seen a few times. The chain links TRBV9 to TRBJ2-7, with a weak D call TRBD1 (7 bases). The V gene lost 4 bases and the J gene lost 3 bases, with 14 bases spanning the gap. Germline V gene sequence: CDR1 SGDLS, CDR2 YYNGEE. The CDR3 contains 14 residues. Here the CDR3 reads CASSPRQGGYEQYF. The DNA for the CDR3 is TGTGCCAGCAGCCCTCGGCAGGGGGGCTACGAGCAGTACTTC.

V gene TRBV24-1 combines with J gene TRBJ2-1; tentatively, D is TRBD1 (5 bases). V lost 4 bases and J lost 9, with 12 bases in between. The CDR3 extends over 13 amino acids. The germline gives CDR1 KGHDR, CDR2 SFDVKD. CDR3 nucleotide sequence: TGTGCCACCAGTGACTCCTCAAGGGGTGAGCAGTTCTTC. It specifies CATSDSSRGEQFF.

This clonotype occurred a few times. The junction does not match germline at one end; this may be a read error. This chain joins TRBV5-6 and TRBJ1-5, with D perhaps TRBD1 (5 bases). From germline, CDR1 is SGHDT and CDR2 YYEEEE. The CDR3 consists of 16 residues. This chain's CDR3 is CACSNGGTTHNQPQHF. DNA for the CDR3: TGTGCCTGCAGCAACGGGGGGACGACCCACAATCAGCCCCAGCATTTT.

About this clonotype: Possible read error: a much larger clone is one base away. The rearrangement uses TRBV6-2 or TRBV6-3 and TRBJ1-4; D ambiguous. The CDR3 is 15 amino acids. Per germline, CDR1 MNHEY and CDR2 SVGEGT. As DNA, the CDR3 is TGTGCCAGCAGTTACTCGAGGGAATCTTCTGAAAAACAGTTTTTT. This codes for CASSYSRESSEKQFF.

This clonotype has only a few counts. The germline gene is not matched at one end of the junction; a read error may be the cause. The chain combines TRBV5-1 with TRBJ2-7; unclear D gene. The germline gives CDR1 SGHRS, CDR2 YFSETQ. This CDR3 has 12 residues. The CDR3 loop reads CAGSADFHEQYF. The CDR3 nucleotides read TGCGCCGGCAGCGCCGACTTCCACGAGCAGTACTTC.